A selection of T cell receptor beta chains follows, all from one sample in a study of cytotoxic CD8 clonotypes in ibrutinib-treated CLL. The assay was immunoSEQ multiplex PCR, and TCRdb's table has in-frame clones only and misses some. In the table there are roughly 24,000 clones, nearly 80% of which are singletons. This material consisted of PBMCs, taken before ibrutinib treatment. These receptors originate from a human donor with chronic lymphocytic leukemia. Both conserved end residues are part of each CDR3. The D gene is left open where the match is weak. Only part of the rows carry a size: once, few, many, or a class if the clone is expanded.

TRBJ2-7,.,.,TRBV7-8,CASSAGVPGREQYF,TGTGCCAGCAGCGCAGGGGTCCCAGGGAGAGAGCAGTACTTC
TRBJ2-1,.,.,TRBV7-2,CASSLVAREQFF,TGTGCCAGCAGCTTAGTTGCCAGGGAGCAGTTCTTC
TRBJ2-3,.,TRBD2,TRBV6-1,CASSEAAAGGSNTQYF,TGTGCCAGCAGTGAAGCTGCGGCGGGAGGGAGTAATACGCAGTATTTT
TRBJ2-1,.,TRBD1,TRBV19,CASSIQTGGASVSEQFF,TGTGCCAGTAGTATCCAGACAGGGGGGGCTAGCGTTAGTGAGCAGTTCTTC
TRBJ2-3,.,.,TRBV5-1,CASTLQAGRTTDTQYF,TGCGCCAGCACCTTACAGGCGGGACGGACCACAGATACGCAGTATTTT
TRBJ2-1,once,.,TRBV7-2,CASSFRPGGSPFYNEQFF,TGTGCCAGCAGCTTCAGACCTGGGGGATCACCTTTCTACAATGAGCAGTTCTTC
TRBJ2-1,few,TRBD2,TRBV11-2,CASSLVRGGSAVNEQFF,TGTGCCAGCAGCTTAGTGCGAGGCGGGAGCGCGGTCAATGAGCAGTTCTTC
TRBJ1-1,.,.,TRBV9,CASSENWGRTEAFF,TGTGCCAGCAGCGAAAACTGGGGCAGGACTGAAGCTTTCTTT
TRBJ2-6,.,.,TRBV5-1,CASSLAPTGANVLTF,TGCGCCAGCAGCTTGGCACCCACTGGGGCCAACGTCCTGACTTTC
TRBJ1-2,.,.,TRBV11-2,CASSQYVNYGYTF,TGTGCCAGCAGCCAGTATGTTAACTATGGCTACACCTTC
TRBJ2-1,.,TRBD2,TRBV9,CASSAGLAGGAAYNEQFF,TGTGCCAGCAGCGCGGGACTAGCGGGAGGGGCCGCCTACAATGAGCAGTTCTTC
TRBJ2-5,.,TRBD2,TRBV30,CAWSVTGLAETQYF,TGTGCCTGGAGTGTAACGGGACTAGCAGAGACCCAGTACTTC
TRBJ2-1,.,.,TRBV4-3,CASSQDQGLAFYNEQFF,TGCGCCAGCAGCCAAGATCAAGGTCTAGCGTTCTACAATGAGCAGTTCTTC
TRBJ1-4,.,TRBD1,TRBV4-1,CASSQGTGATNEKLFF,TGCGCCAGCAGCCAAGGGACAGGAGCTACTAATGAAAAACTGTTTTTT
TRBJ2-2,.,.,TRBV10-1,CASSDRRVLLGEAGELFF,TGCGCCAGCAGTGACCGGAGAGTCCTCCTTGGGGAGGCCGGGGAGCTGTTTTTT
TRBJ2-1,once,.,TRBV28,CASNSPVREQFF,TGTGCCAGCAATTCCCCTGTACGGGAGCAGTTCTTC
TRBJ1-2,.,TRBD1,TRBV7-2,CASSLGTGQYGYTF,TGTGCCAGCAGCTTAGGGACAGGGCAATACGGCTACACCTTC